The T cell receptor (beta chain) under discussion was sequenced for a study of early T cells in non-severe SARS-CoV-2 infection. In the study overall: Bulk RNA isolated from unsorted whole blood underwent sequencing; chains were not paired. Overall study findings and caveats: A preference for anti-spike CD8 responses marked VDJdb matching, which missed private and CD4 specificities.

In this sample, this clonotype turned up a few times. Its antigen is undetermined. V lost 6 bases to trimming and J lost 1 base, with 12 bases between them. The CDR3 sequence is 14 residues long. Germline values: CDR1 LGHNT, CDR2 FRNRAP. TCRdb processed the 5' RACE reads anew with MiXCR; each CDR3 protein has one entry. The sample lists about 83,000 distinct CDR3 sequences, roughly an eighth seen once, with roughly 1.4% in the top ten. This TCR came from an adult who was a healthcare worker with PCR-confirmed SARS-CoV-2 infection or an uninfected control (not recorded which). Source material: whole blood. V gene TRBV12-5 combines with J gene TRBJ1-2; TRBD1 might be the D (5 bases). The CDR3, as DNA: TGTGCTAGTGGCCCCGCGGGGGGTAACTATGGCTACACCTTC. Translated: CASGPAGGNYGYTF.